One and the same sample provided the 21 T cell receptor beta chains below, sequenced in a study of regulatory T cells in long-lasting Graves disease. Construction of TCR beta libraries relied on iRepertoire HTBI primers and on Arm-PCR targeting CDR3 regions. Each CDR3 protein gets one entry after TCRdb re-called the multiplex PCR reads with MiXCR. Of hundreds of thousands of distinct CDR3 sequences in the sample, about a fifth were seen once. Time point reported: persistent/refractory GD, antithyroid drugs over 5 years with positive TRAb. RNA from PBMCs was the source of the TCR library. Specimen: peripheral blood mononuclear cells (PBMCs), collected when the disease was refractory, from a patient treated with antithyroid drugs. These receptors were taken from a female donor with Graves disease.

The CDR3 coding sequence is TGTGCCAGCAGACCCCCCAGGGGGCGCGGGGAGACCCAGTACTTC. It specifies CASRPPRGRGETQYF. The chain combines TRBV6-1 with TRBJ2-5; 8 nucleotides align to TRBD1. Germline CDR1 is MNHNS and CDR2 is SASEGT. With V trimmed by 6 bases and J by 5 bases, 11 bases remained unmatched. This CDR3 region has 15 residues.

In its sample, this clonotype was seen a few times. A much larger clone sits a single nucleotide away, making a read error possible. The V gene is TRBV27, the J gene TRBJ1-2; maybe TRBD1 (5 bases). V was cut by 6 bases and J by 6 bases, with 20 bases left in between. CDR3 length: 15 amino acids. Looked up from germline, CDR1 is MNHEY and CDR2 is SMNVEV (reference sequence). The CDR3 loop is CASSPSQGGRDGYTF. CDR3 nucleotides: TGTGCCAGCAGCCCATCGCAGGGTGGTCGGGATGGCTACACCTTC.

With regard to this clonotype: Given a much more abundant clone one base away, this may be a read error. This chain joins TRBV28 and TRBJ1-6; weak D call: TRBD1 (6 bases). The germline V gene encodes CDR1 MDHEN and CDR2 SYDVKM. The CDR3 spans 16 residues. The chain's CDR3 is CASSFDGGAYNPPLHF. The CDR3 nucleotides read TGTGCCAGCAGTTTTGATGGGGGCGCCTATAATCCACCCCTCCACTTT.

This clonotype showed up just a few times. This sequence joins TRBV7-9 and TRBJ1-1, with 10 nucleotides matching TRBD1. From germline, CDR1 is SEHNR and CDR2 FQNEAQ (reference sequence). The CDR3 is 15 amino acids. Trimming cost V 1 base and J 7 bases; bases outside gene matches: 6. CDR3 sequence reads: CASSLGTGGASEAFF. The CDR3 nucleotides are TGTGCCAGCAGCTTAGGGACAGGGGGAGCAAGTGAAGCTTTCTTT.

This clonotype occurred many times. The chain is built from TRBV28 and TRBJ1-6; D is uncertain. The CDR3 runs to 15 residues. Germline assignment: CDR1 MDHEN and CDR2 SYDVKM. V was clipped by 5 bases and J by 6 bases, with 14 bases between them. In DNA, the CDR3 is TGTGCCAGCAGTCCTTGGGTCCCTAGTAATTCACCCCTCCACTTT. Protein product: CASSPWVPSNSPLHF.

The gene calls are TRBV10-3 and TRBJ1-1; maybe TRBD1 (5 bases). CDR3 length equals 13 residues. CDR1 is ENHRY, CDR2 SYGVKD, per germline. V shed 6 bases and J shed 0 bases, with 8 bases lying between them. This CDR3 reads CAIRRDLNTEAFF. The CDR3 nucleotides read TGTGCCATCAGGCGGGACCTGAACACTGAAGCTTTCTTT.

This clonotype has at least ten counts. The chain joins TRBV20-1 to TRBJ1-5; TRBD1 might be the D (6 bases). In germline, CDR1 is DFQATT, CDR2 SNEGSKA (reference sequence). The CDR3 sequence is 13 residues long. Deletions cut 6 bases from V and 3 bases from J, with 12 bases between. In nucleotides, the CDR3 is TGCAGTGCCGCCAGGGGAAACAATCAGCCCCAGCATTTT. Translation gives CSAARGNNQPQHF.

This clonotype was counted at least ten times. The chain joins TRBV5-1 to TRBJ1-1; D might be TRBD1 (5 bases). The CDR3 extends over 17 amino acids. Trimming took off 3 bases at V and 0 bases at J, with 18 bases between the two ends. Germline values: CDR1 SGHRS, CDR2 YFSETQ. CDR3 nucleotide sequence: TGCGCCAGCAGCTGGGGGGAGAGCAGCACTCTGAACACTGAAGCTTTCTTT. Translating gives CASSWGESSTLNTEAFF.

In nucleotides, the CDR3 is TGTGCCAGCAGTCGCCGGATTGGTAAACAGCCCTACGAGCAGTACTTC. It specifies CASSRRIGKQPYEQYF. V and J are TRBV27 and TRBJ2-7; D not certain. CDR3 length equals 16 residues. V was cut by 5 bases and J by 2 bases, with 19 bases left in between. Germline V gene sequence: CDR1 MNHEY, CDR2 SMNVEV (reference sequence).

This clonotype was found many times. V is TRBV11-2 and J is TRBJ2-5; D gene ambiguous. CDR1 SGHAT and CDR2 FQNNGV come from the germline V gene. V was pared by 5 bases and J by 0 bases, with 13 bases between. The CDR3 sequence is 15 residues long. CDR3 residues: CASSRTASNQETQYF. Written as DNA, the CDR3 is TGTGCCAGCAGCCGAACGGCCAGCAACCAAGAGACCCAGTACTTC.

The sample holds many counts of this clonotype. The genes are TRBV12-3 or TRBV12-4 and TRBJ1-6; D gene unclear. The CDR3 length is 14 residues. Trimming stripped 7 bases from V and 10 bases from J, with 17 bases between. Here the CDR3 reads CASTLGGLGSPLHF. CDR3 DNA sequence: TGTGCCAGCACCCTTGGCGGGTTGGGATCACCCCTCCACTTT.

As to this clonotype: A clone one base away is much larger, so this may be a read error. Because the CDR3 is missing its conserved closing phenylalanine or tryptophan, this is likely a read error. This rearrangement joins TRBV10-1 to TRBJ1-2; tentative D call: TRBD1 (5 bases). The germline gives CDR1 WNHNN, CDR2 SYGVQD (reference sequence). The germline V and J ends were trimmed by 6 bases and 4 bases, with 18 bases remaining between them. This CDR3 comprises 15 residues. The CDR3 DNA follows: TGCGCCAGCAGGCCCGGGACTCCCCCCGGCTATGGCTACACCTCC. Translating gives CASRPGTPPGYGYTS.

This clonotype was seen at least ten times. The chain carries TRBV7-9 and TRBJ1-5; tentatively, D is TRBD1 (6 bases). The CDR3 spans 13 residues. Trimming removed 3 bases from V and 5 bases from J, with 8 bases in between. Germline assignment: CDR1 SEHNR and CDR2 FQNEAQ (reference sequence). CDR3 residues: CASSLEGDQPQHF. The CDR3 DNA is TGTGCCAGCAGCTTGGAGGGGGATCAGCCCCAGCATTTT.

This clonotype was counted a few times. The chain carries TRBV20-1 and TRBJ2-7; 7 nucleotides agree with TRBD2. Germline CDR1 is DFQATT and CDR2 is SNEGSKA (reference sequence). This CDR3 is 14 amino acids long. The junction had 6 bases not matched to a gene; V was cut back by 4 bases and J by 0 bases. As DNA, the CDR3 is TGCAGTGCTATAGGAGCGGGGCTCTCCTACGAGCAGTACTTC. Translating gives CSAIGAGLSYEQYF.

Notes on this clonotype: A read error may produce the germline difference seen at one junction end. V usage is TRBV7-9 and J usage is TRBJ2-7; 10 positions agree with TRBD1. The germline V gene encodes CDR1 SEHNR and CDR2 FQNEAQ (reference sequence). The CDR3 loop spans 15 amino acids. CDR3 residues: CTSSVGTGEAGEQYF. The CDR3 DNA is TGTACCAGCAGCGTCGGGACAGGGGAAGCGGGCGAGCAGTACTTC. Based on the CDR3 plus reference TRBV7-9 and TRBJ2-7, the full variable domain is DTGVSQNPRHKITKRGQNVTFRCDPISEHNRLYWYRQTLGQGPEFLTYFQNEAQLEKSRLLSDRFSAERPKGSFSTLEIQRTEQGDSAMYLCTSSVGTGEAGEQYFGPGTRLTVT.

Worth noting for this clonotype: This could be a read error, since a much larger clone is one nucleotide away. V and J are TRBV6-1 and TRBJ2-7; 10 bases are a match to TRBD2. With 7 bases clipped from V and 2 bases from J, the junction kept 5 bases outside the gene matches. CDR3 length: 14 residues. CDR1 is MNHNS and CDR2 is SASEGT in the germline V gene. CDR3 bases: TGTGCCAGCACGACTAGCGGGTCCCCCTACGAGCAGTACTTC. Amino acids: CASTTSGSPYEQYF.

This clonotype came up a few times. The V call is TRBV6-5, the J call TRBJ1-5; unclear D gene. The CDR3 is made up of 17 amino acids. V lost 4 bases and J 3 bases, leaving 19 bases between the germline ends. Germline values: CDR1 MNHEY, CDR2 SVGAGI. The CDR3 DNA reads as TGTGCCAGCAGTTCACATGCGGTTTGGGGTGACAATCAGCCCCAGCATTTT. It encodes CASSSHAVWGDNQPQHF.

This clonotype was counted ten times or more. The chain combines TRBV6-5 with TRBJ1-6; D call uncertain. V was trimmed by 2 bases and J by 8 bases, leaving 10 bases between them. The CDR3 covers 14 residues. The V gene's germline CDR1 is MNHEY and CDR2 SVGAGI. CDR3 region: CASSYRELDSPLHF. The CDR3 DNA follows: TGTGCCAGCAGTTACCGGGAGCTGGATTCACCCCTCCACTTT.

The J gene is TRBJ2-7, the V gene TRBV4-1; D is unresolved. The germline V gene has CDR1 MGHRA and CDR2 YSYEKL. The CDR3 has 15 residues. Trimming took off 4 bases at V and 2 bases at J, with 15 bases between the two ends. CDR3 in amino acids: CASSRGNDLTYEQYF. CDR3 sequence (DNA): TGCGCCAGCAGCCGGGGAAACGACCTCACCTACGAGCAGTACTTC.

The table lists this clonotype with many counts. This may be a read error, as it is one base from a much larger clone. V gene TRBV27 combines with J gene TRBJ1-5; D is ambiguous. V was cut by 0 bases and J by 0 bases, with 6 bases left in between. Germline V gives CDR1 MNHEY, CDR2 SMNVEV (reference sequence). The CDR3 runs 15 residues. CDR3 loop: CASSLSGLSNQPQHF. CDR3 nucleotides: TGTGCCAGCAGTTTATCAGGGCTTAGCAATCAGCCCCAGCATTTT.

This clonotype was recorded many times. The chain uses TRBV6-5 and TRBJ1-1; D remains ambiguous. Germline V gene data show CDR1 as MNHEY and CDR2 as SVGAGI. The CDR3 length is 14 residues. The V and J ends lost 3 bases and 3 bases respectively, with 11 bases between them. CDR3 region: CASSYAGEDTEAFF. The CDR3 DNA is TGTGCCAGCAGTTATGCTGGTGAGGACACTGAAGCTTTCTTT.